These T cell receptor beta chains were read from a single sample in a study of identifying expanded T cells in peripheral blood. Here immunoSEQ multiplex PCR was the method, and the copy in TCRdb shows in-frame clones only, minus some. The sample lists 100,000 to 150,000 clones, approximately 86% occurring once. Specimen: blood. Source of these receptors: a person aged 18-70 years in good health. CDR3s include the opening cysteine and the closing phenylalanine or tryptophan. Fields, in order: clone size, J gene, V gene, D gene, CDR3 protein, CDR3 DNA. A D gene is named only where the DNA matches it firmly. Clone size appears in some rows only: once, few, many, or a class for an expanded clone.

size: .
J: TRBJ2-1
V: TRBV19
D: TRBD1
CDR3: CASSPDRAYNEQFF
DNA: TGTGCCAGTTCCCCGGACAGGGCCTACAATGAGCAGTTCTTC

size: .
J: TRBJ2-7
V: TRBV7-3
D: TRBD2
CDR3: CASSLSGTTYEQYF
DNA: TGTGCCAGCAGCTTAAGCGGGACTACCTACGAGCAGTACTTC

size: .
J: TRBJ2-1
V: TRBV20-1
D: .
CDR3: CGPRGYNEQFF
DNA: TGCGGCCCCCGCGGCTACAATGAGCAGTTCTTC

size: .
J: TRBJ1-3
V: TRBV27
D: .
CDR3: CASSPPHLRGNTIYF
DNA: TGTGCCAGCAGCCCCCCACATCTCCGAGGAAACACCATATATTTT

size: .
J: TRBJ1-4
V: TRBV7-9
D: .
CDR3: CASSGRRTNEKLFF
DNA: TGTGCCAGCAGCGGGAGAAGAACTAATGAAAAACTGTTTTTT

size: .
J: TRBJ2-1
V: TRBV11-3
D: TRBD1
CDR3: CASSLASGGWEQFF
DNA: TGTGCCAGCAGCTTAGCCTCAGGGGGCTGGGAGCAGTTCTTC

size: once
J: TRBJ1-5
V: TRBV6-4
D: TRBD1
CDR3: CASSGGQGRTQPQHF
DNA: TGTGCCAGCAGTGGCGGACAGGGCAGGACCCAGCCCCAGCATTTT

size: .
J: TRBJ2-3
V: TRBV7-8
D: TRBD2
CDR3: CASSLVPSGSTDTQYF
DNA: TGTGCCAGCAGCTTAGTGCCTAGCGGTAGCACAGATACGCAGTATTTT

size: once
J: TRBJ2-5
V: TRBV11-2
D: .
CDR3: CASSLVGGLETQYF
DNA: TGTGCCAGCAGCTTAGTGGGGGGATTGGAGACCCAGTACTTC

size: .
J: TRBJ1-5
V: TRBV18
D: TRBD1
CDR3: CASSGTGGGNQPQHF
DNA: TGTGCCAGCTCCGGGACAGGGGGCGGCAATCAGCCCCAGCATTTT

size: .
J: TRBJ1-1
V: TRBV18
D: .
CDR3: CASSGQGRTEAFF
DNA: TGTGCCAGCTCAGGGCAGGGGCGAACTGAAGCTTTCTTT

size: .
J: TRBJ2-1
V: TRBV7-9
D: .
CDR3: CASIVGPNEQFF
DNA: TGTGCCAGCATCGTCGGCCCCAATGAGCAGTTCTTC

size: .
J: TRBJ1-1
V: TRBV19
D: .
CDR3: CASSGTSQGNTEAFF
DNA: TGTGCCAGTAGTGGAACTTCACAGGGGAACACTGAAGCTTTCTTT

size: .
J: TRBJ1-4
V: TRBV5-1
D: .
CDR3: CASTLHGGREKLFF
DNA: TGCGCCAGCACCCTTCATGGGGGGCGGGAAAAACTGTTTTTT

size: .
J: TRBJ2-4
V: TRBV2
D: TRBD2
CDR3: CASSELGGRNIQYF
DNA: TGTGCCAGCAGTGAACTGGGCGGGAGAAACATTCAGTACTTC

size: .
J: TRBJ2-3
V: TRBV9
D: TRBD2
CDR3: CASSVASGDTDTQYF
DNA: TGTGCCAGCAGCGTAGCTAGCGGGGACACAGATACGCAGTATTTT

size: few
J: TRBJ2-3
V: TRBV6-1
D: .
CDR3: CASSDARGGTDTQYF
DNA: TGTGCCAGCAGTGATGCCCGGGGAGGCACAGATACGCAGTATTTT

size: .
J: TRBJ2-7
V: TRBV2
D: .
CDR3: CASLPQAISSTYEQYF
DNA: TGTGCCAGTCTCCCTCAAGCCATATCTAGTACCTACGAGCAGTACTTC

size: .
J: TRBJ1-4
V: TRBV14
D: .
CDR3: CATKGGHANEKLFF
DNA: TGTGCAACCAAGGGGGGACACGCTAATGAAAAACTGTTTTTT